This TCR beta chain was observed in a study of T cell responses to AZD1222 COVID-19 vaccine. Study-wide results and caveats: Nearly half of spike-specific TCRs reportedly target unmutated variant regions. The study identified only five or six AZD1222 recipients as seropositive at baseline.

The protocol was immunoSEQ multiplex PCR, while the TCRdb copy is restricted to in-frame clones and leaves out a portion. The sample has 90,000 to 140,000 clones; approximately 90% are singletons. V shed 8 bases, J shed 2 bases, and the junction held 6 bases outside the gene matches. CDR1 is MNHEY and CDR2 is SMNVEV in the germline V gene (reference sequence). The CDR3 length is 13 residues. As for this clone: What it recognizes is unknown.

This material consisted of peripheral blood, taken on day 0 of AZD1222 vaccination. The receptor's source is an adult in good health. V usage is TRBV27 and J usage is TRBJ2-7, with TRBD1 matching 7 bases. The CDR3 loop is CASGLTGPYEQYF. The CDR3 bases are TGTGCCAGCGGATTGACAGGGCCCTACGAGCAGTACTTC.